This entry lists 19 T cell receptor beta chains sequenced from one sample in a study of early T cells in non-severe SARS-CoV-2 infection. TCRdb re-analysed the 5' RACE reads in MiXCR, keeping a single row per CDR3 protein. In the table there are tens of thousands of distinct CDR3 sequences, less than 11% of which are singletons. Sequenced: whole blood. The receptor source for this set is an adult who was a healthcare worker with PCR-confirmed SARS-CoV-2 infection or an uninfected control (not recorded which).

This clonotype was seen more than once but under ten times. The V call is TRBV6-2 or TRBV6-3, the J call TRBJ2-7, with a tentative D call TRBD1 (6 bases). This CDR3 spans 14 amino acids. V lost 6 bases and J lost 2, with 14 bases in between. The V gene's germline CDR1 is MNHEY and CDR2 SVGEGT. CDR3 DNA sequence: TGTGCCAGCAGACGAGCAGGGGTCCCCTACGAGCAGTACTTC. This codes for CASRRAGVPYEQYF.

This clonotype was recorded many times. This sequence joins TRBV5-1 and TRBJ2-1; either TRBD1 or TRBD2 may supply D (5 bases each). The CDR3 has 14 residues. V lost 3 bases to trimming and J lost 9 bases, with 16 bases between them. In germline, CDR1 is SGHRS, CDR2 YFSETQ. The CDR3: CASSYRQGGGEQFF. The CDR3 DNA is TGCGCCAGCAGCTACAGGCAGGGTGGGGGTGAGCAGTTCTTC.

CDR3 DNA: TGCAGCGTGAGCGGGAGTCTTACAGATACGCAGTATTTT. Translated: CSVSGSLTDTQYF. The genes are TRBV29-1 and TRBJ2-3, with 8 bases that match TRBD2. The germline CDR1 and CDR2 sequences are SQVTM and ANQGSEA. The V segment lost 6 bases and the J segment 3 bases; nucleotides outside the gene matches: 5. The CDR3 contains 13 residues.

CDR3 amino acids: CASSVEKNIQYF. Here the CDR3 DNA reads TGTGCCAGCAGTGTCGAGAAAAACATTCAGTACTTC. The J gene is TRBJ2-4, the V gene TRBV6-1, with no clear D. CDR3 length: 12 residues. The V end was cut by 4 bases, the J end by 4 bases, with 5 bases between. Germline V gene data show CDR1 as MNHNS and CDR2 as SASEGT.

The CDR3 protein is CSATGLAGEQETQYF. Here the CDR3 DNA reads TGCAGTGCAACGGGACTAGCGGGGGAACAAGAGACCCAGTACTTC. V usage is TRBV20-1 and J usage is TRBJ2-5; the match to TRBD2 covers 14 bases. Germline V gene lookup returns CDR1 DFQATT and CDR2 SNEGSKA (reference sequence). V trimming: 6 bases; J trimming: 2 bases; junction bases outside the gene matches: 5. The CDR3 is made up of 15 amino acids.

This clonotype appeared many times. V gene TRBV29-1 combines with J gene TRBJ2-7; D perhaps matches TRBD2 (6 bases). This CDR3 is built from 14 residues. V shed 4 bases and J shed 0 bases, with 13 bases lying between them. CDR1 and CDR2 (germline): SQVTM, ANQGSEA. This CDR3 reads CSVGRGTSSYEQYF. In DNA form, the CDR3 reads TGCAGCGTTGGGCGGGGCACCTCCTCCTACGAGCAGTACTTC.

This clonotype was counted many times. The chain carries TRBV24-1 and TRBJ1-1; the match to TRBD1 covers 8 bases. The CDR3 runs 16 residues. The germline gives CDR1 KGHDR, CDR2 SFDVKD. The V segment lost 3 bases and the J segment 1 base; nucleotides outside the gene matches: 6. CDR3 in amino acids: CATSDSGRGRNTEAFF. CDR3 coding DNA: TGTGCCACCAGTGATAGTGGCAGGGGGCGGAACACTGAAGCTTTCTTT.

This clonotype came up a few times. The chain couples TRBV29-1 to TRBJ2-2; 7 bases match TRBD1. CDR3 length: 13 residues. The germline gives CDR1 SQVTM, CDR2 ANQGSEA. V trimming: 7 bases; J trimming: 2 bases; junction bases outside the gene matches: 4. CDR3 sequence (DNA): TGCAGCGCGGGACAGACAAACACCGGGGAGCTGTTTTTT. Amino acid sequence: CSAGQTNTGELFF.

This chain connects TRBV20-1 to TRBJ1-5; D not resolved. The CDR3 runs 17 residues. Germline assignment: CDR1 DFQATT and CDR2 SNEGSKA (reference sequence). Trimming cost V 2 bases and J 2 bases, with 19 bases left between them. The chain's CDR3 is CSARPPWAGLRNQPQHF. In nucleotides, the CDR3 is TGCAGTGCTAGACCTCCCTGGGCCGGGTTGCGCAATCAGCCCCAGCATTTT.

A few counts support this clonotype. The chain employs TRBV29-1 and TRBJ2-2; 12 bases are a match to TRBD2. The CDR3 consists of 16 residues. Trimming took 4 bases from V and 7 from J; bases not matched to a gene: 10. Germline V gene lookup returns CDR1 SQVTM and CDR2 ANQGSEA. For the CDR3, the DNA is TGCAGCGTTGCACTCCTAGCGGGAGGGGTTGACGGGGAGCTGTTTTTT. Protein sequence: CSVALLAGGVDGELFF.

This chain joins TRBV27 and TRBJ1-6, with 10 bases aligning to TRBD1. The CDR3 has 16 amino acids. Losses at the gene ends were 8 bases for V and 8 bases for J; bases not matched to a gene: 12. Germline values: CDR1 MNHEY, CDR2 SMNVEV (reference sequence). In nucleotides, the CDR3 is TGTGCCAGCTCGCCGGGACCGGGACAGGGGTATTCACCCCTCCACTTT. Its translation is CASSPGPGQGYSPLHF.

This clonotype was seen repeatedly, ten times or more. The genes are TRBV25-1 and TRBJ1-6; TRBD1 might be the D (6 bases). Trimming removed 5 bases from V and 8 bases from J, with 19 bases in between. CDR1 MGHDK and CDR2 SYGVNS come from the germline V gene. The CDR3 runs 16 residues. CDR3 region: CASSLNAGTRYSPLHF. CDR3 sequence (DNA): TGTGCCAGCAGTCTAAACGCCGGGACAAGATATTCACCCCTCCACTTT.

This clonotype was detected only a few times. This chain connects TRBV10-2 to TRBJ2-1; D remains ambiguous. CDR3 length: 13 residues. In germline, CDR1 is WSHSY, CDR2 SAAADI. V lost 6 bases and J 3 bases, leaving 9 bases between the germline ends. The CDR3 spells CASRDSYYNEQFF. Written as DNA, the CDR3 is TGCGCCAGCAGGGATAGCTACTACAATGAGCAGTTCTTC.

This clonotype has just a few counts. The chain is built from TRBV7-2 and TRBJ1-2; the D gene is possibly TRBD1 (5 bases). This CDR3 has 14 residues. V was pared by 2 bases and J by 8 bases, with 15 bases between. Per germline, CDR1 SGHTA and CDR2 FQGNSA. The CDR3: CASSLNTGWGGYTF. In DNA form, the CDR3 reads TGTGCCAGCAGCTTAAACACGGGATGGGGCGGCTACACCTTC.

This clonotype was seen only a few times. V usage is TRBV18 and J usage is TRBJ2-6; a possible D gene is TRBD1 (6 bases). Trimming shortened V by 3 bases and J by 9 bases, and 21 bases separated the two germline ends. The length of the CDR3 is 17 residues. Germline V gene lookup returns CDR1 KGHSH and CDR2 LQKENI. The CDR3 region is CASSPWMGQGLVNVLTF. The CDR3 DNA reads TGTGCCAGCTCACCGTGGATGGGACAAGGCTTAGTCAACGTCCTGACTTTC.

This clonotype was detected a few times. This chain links TRBV7-2 with TRBJ2-2; D not certain. The CDR3 is 14 amino acids. V lost 3 bases to trimming and J lost 4 bases, with 9 bases between them. Germline CDR1 and CDR2: SGHTA and FQGNSA. CDR3 nucleotide sequence: TGTGCCAGCAGCTTTCGGCTACCCACCGGGGAGCTGTTTTTT. Its protein product is CASSFRLPTGELFF.

This clonotype was found many times. The chain links TRBV7-9 to TRBJ2-3; TRBD2 is a possible D gene (5 bases). This CDR3 spans 14 amino acids. In germline, CDR1 is SEHNR, CDR2 FQNEAQ (reference sequence). V was clipped by 4 bases and J by 2 bases, with 10 bases between them. The CDR3 DNA reads TGTGCCAGCAGCTCCGAGGGTACCACAGATACGCAGTATTTT. This gives the protein CASSSEGTTDTQYF.

The chain is built from TRBV6-5 and TRBJ1-1; D is perhaps TRBD1 (6 bases). The CDR3 extends over 15 amino acids. Germline CDR1 and CDR2: MNHEY and SVGAGI. V shed 0 bases and J shed 6 bases, with 14 bases lying between them. The CDR3 loop reads CASSYSRQGIAEAFF. CDR3 DNA sequence: TGTGCCAGCAGTTACTCGAGGCAGGGGATTGCTGAAGCTTTCTTT.

The chain carries TRBV29-1 and TRBJ1-2; 7 nucleotides match TRBD1. V dropped 2 bases and J dropped 7; count of bases not matched to a gene: 10. The CDR3 is made up of 14 amino acids. CDR1 is SQVTM, CDR2 ANQGSEA, per germline. This CDR3 is CSVEPSRGRFGYTF. Here the CDR3 DNA reads TGCAGCGTTGAACCCTCGAGGGGGCGTTTTGGCTACACCTTC.